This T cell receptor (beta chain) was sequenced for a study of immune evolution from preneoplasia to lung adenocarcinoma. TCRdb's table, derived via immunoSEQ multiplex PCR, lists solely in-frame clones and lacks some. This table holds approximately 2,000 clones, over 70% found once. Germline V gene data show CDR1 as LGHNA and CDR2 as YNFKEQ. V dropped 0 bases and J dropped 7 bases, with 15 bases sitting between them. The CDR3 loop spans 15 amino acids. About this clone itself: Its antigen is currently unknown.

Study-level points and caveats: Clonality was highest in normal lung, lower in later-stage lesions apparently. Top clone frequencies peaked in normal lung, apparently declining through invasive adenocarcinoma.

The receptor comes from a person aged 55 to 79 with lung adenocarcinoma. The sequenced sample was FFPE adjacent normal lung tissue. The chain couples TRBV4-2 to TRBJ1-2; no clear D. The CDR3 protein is CASSQEGSGWAGYTF. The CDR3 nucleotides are TGTGCCAGCAGCCAAGAAGGCTCCGGCTGGGCTGGCTACACCTTC.